This entry describes one TCR beta chain. The target antigen is unknown. Germline CDR1 is MNHEY and CDR2 is SMNVEV (reference sequence). Trimming cost V 3 bases and J 0 bases, with 6 bases left between them. This CDR3 has 13 residues. This sample is drawn from a study of cytomegalovirus exposure and HLA in healthy donors. Study findings and constraints: What a later analysis showed was that several of the most significant clusters appeared linked to common viral pathogens. TCR beta V- and J-gene trimming, according to a later analysis, was linked to a missense DCLRE1C variant.

The primer mix had 60 Vbeta and 13 Jbeta primers. Generated by immunoSEQ multiplex PCR, the TCRdb table keeps only in-frame clones and is missing some. The top ten hold roughly 2% of the sample, which has 150,000 to 200,000 clones, 80% to 90% seen once. The TCR was taken from a woman between 18 and 30 years old in good health and CMV-seronegative. Sequenced: PBMCs. The chain is built from TRBV27 and TRBJ2-7, with D unclear. CDR3 region: CASSLHSSYEQYF. CDR3 in DNA: TGTGCCAGCAGTTTGCACAGCTCCTACGAGCAGTACTTC.